These T cell receptor beta chains were read from a single sample in a study of T-cell reconstitution after alpha-beta-depleted transplantation in children. TCRdb independently ran MiXCR on the PCR reads; one entry per CDR3 protein. This sample carries a few hundred thousand distinct CDR3 sequences, 9.7% of them seen once, and the ten largest clones take approximately 5%. The sequencing used PBMCs from the stem cell graft donor, collected from the stem cell graft. The source is a human donor who donated a stem cell graft to a child with SCID. Both conserved end residues are part of each CDR3. The order of the fields is D gene, J gene, clone size, V gene, CDR3 DNA, CDR3 protein. A D gene is named only where the DNA matches it firmly. Only some rows state a clone size, as once, few, many or a class for expanded clones.

.	TRBJ2-1	.	TRBV12-5	TGTGCTAGTGGTTTCGGGTACAATGAGCAGTTCTTC	CASGFGYNEQFF
TRBD2	TRBJ2-1	many	TRBV29-1	TGCAGCGTCCCAGCGGGGGGGTCTACAGTTGAGCAGTTCTTC	CSVPAGGSTVEQFF
.	TRBJ2-1	many	TRBV12-3/TRBV12-4	TGTGCCAGCAGTTTGATAGATGAGCAGTTCTTC	CASSLIDEQFF
.	TRBJ2-1	many	TRBV5-1	TGCGCCAGCACCAGGAGGGGGGACTACAATGAGCAGTTCTTC	CASTRRGDYNEQFF
.	TRBJ2-1	many	TRBV5-6	TGTGCCAGCAGCTCCTCTAAGTGGACACTAATCAATGAGCAGTTCTTC	CASSSSKWTLINEQFF
.	TRBJ2-3	many	TRBV5-1	TGCGCCAGCAGGACGCCGAGCACAGATACGCAGTATTTT	CASRTPSTDTQYF
TRBD1	TRBJ1-6	few	TRBV4-1	TGCGCCAGCAGCCAGGGGGACAGGGCGGGATCACCCCTCCACTTT	CASSQGDRAGSPLHF
.	TRBJ1-1	.	TRBV5-5	TGTGCCAGCAGCTTGGGGACCCCAATTCTTGAAGCTTTCTTT	CASSLGTPILEAFF
TRBD2	TRBJ2-1	many	TRBV20-1	TGCAGTGCTAGAAGCGGGGGGCAGTACAATGAGCAGTTCTTC	CSARSGGQYNEQFF
.	TRBJ1-1	many	TRBV7-9	TGTGCCAGCAGCTTACAGAACACTGAAGCTTTCTTT	CASSLQNTEAFF
.	TRBJ2-3	many	TRBV10-3	TGTGCCATCAGTGAAGGGACGGAAACAGATACGCAGTATTTT	CAISEGTETDTQYF
.	TRBJ2-3	many	TRBV20-1	TGCAGTGCTAGAGATATCCGGCTCTCTAGCACAGATACGCAGTATTTT	CSARDIRLSSTDTQYF
.	TRBJ1-5	once	TRBV5-1	TGCGCCAGCAGCTTGCTTGGAGGGGAGGTACAGCCCCAGCATTTT	CASSLLGGEVQPQHF
TRBD2	TRBJ2-5	many	TRBV4-2	TGTGCCAGCAGCCAGGACCCTAGCGGGGGGCAGGAGACCCAGTACTTC	CASSQDPSGGQETQYF
TRBD1	TRBJ2-7	many	TRBV20-1	TGCAGTGCTAGAGTCGGGACAGGGGGCTACGAGCAGTACTTC	CSARVGTGGYEQYF
TRBD1	TRBJ2-7	many	TRBV20-1	TGCAGTGCCGTAGGACAGGGTTTCAGCGAGCAGTACTTC	CSAVGQGFSEQYF
.	TRBJ1-4	many	TRBV7-9	TGTGCCACCGAAGGGCTTCATGAAAAACTGTTTTTT	CATEGLHEKLFF
TRBD1	TRBJ1-5	many	TRBV6-2/TRBV6-3	TGTGCCAGCACCCCCGGGACAGGGTTCAATCAGCCCCAGCATTTT	CASTPGTGFNQPQHF
.	TRBJ2-5	many	TRBV29-1	TGCAGCGTTGCATGGGCGGGTCAAGAGACCCAGTACTTC	CSVAWAGQETQYF
.	TRBJ2-3	many	TRBV28	TGTGCCAGCAGCTCCCCCGGCAGCGCCCTAGGAACAGATACGCAGTATTTT	CASSSPGSALGTDTQYF
.	TRBJ1-6	many	TRBV20-1	TGCAGTGCTAGAGACCCAAGGGGGTATCTTATGCACTTT	CSARDPRGYLMHF
.	TRBJ1-6	many	TRBV5-1	TGCGCCAGCAGCTTGTCCAGGGGCTCGAGCTCCTATAATTCACCCCTCCACTTT	CASSLSRGSSSYNSPLHF
TRBD1	TRBJ1-2	many	TRBV7-9	TGTGCCAGCAGCCCGTCGGGACAGGGGGTTATCGGTAACTATGGCTACACCTTC	CASSPSGQGVIGNYGYTF
.	TRBJ2-3	many	TRBV9	TGTGCCAGCAGCGTGTCCATGGGGACCGAAAGTACGCAGTATTTT	CASSVSMGTESTQYF
.	TRBJ2-2	few	TRBV10-3	TGTGCCATCAGTGAGTCGTCGGATGGGCTGTTTTTT	CAISESSDGLFF
TRBD1	TRBJ1-1	many	TRBV29-1	TGCTACGCGTGGACAGGGGTAGGAAACACTGAAGCTTTCTTT	CYAWTGVGNTEAFF
.	TRBJ2-7	many	TRBV5-1	TGCGCCAGCAGCTTGGTTCCCCCCGACTTCTCTTCCTACGAGCAGTACTTC	CASSLVPPDFSSYEQYF
.	TRBJ2-2	.	TRBV10-3	TGTGCCATCAGTGCGCCGGCGGCGAACACCGGGGAGCTGTTTTTT	CAISAPAANTGELFF
.	TRBJ2-7	few	TRBV2	TGTGCCAGCAGTGAAGGGGGACGGATTTACGAGCAGTACTTC	CASSEGGRIYEQYF
TRBD2	TRBJ2-5	few	TRBV12-3/TRBV12-4	TGTGCCAGCAGTGAGTGGCGGGGGGCTGAGGAGACCCAGTACTTC	CASSEWRGAEETQYF
.	TRBJ1-1	many	TRBV20-1	TGCAGTGCTAGACCTTCGACAGCTGAAACTGAAGCTTTCTTT	CSARPSTAETEAFF
.	TRBJ2-3	many	TRBV3-1	TGTGCCAGCAGCCCACCCACTAGCTGGGATACGCAGTATTTT	CASSPPTSWDTQYF
.	TRBJ1-1	.	TRBV7-6	TGTGCCAGCAGCTTCGGGCAGGTCACTGAAGCTTTCTTT	CASSFGQVTEAFF
TRBD1	TRBJ2-6	many	TRBV5-1	TGCGCCAGCAGCTCTGACAGGGCTGGGGCCAACGTCCTGACTTTC	CASSSDRAGANVLTF
TRBD2	TRBJ2-1	.	TRBV18	TGTGCCAGCTCTGTTACTAGCGGGCCGACCAATGAGCAGTTCTTC	CASSVTSGPTNEQFF
.	TRBJ2-7	many	TRBV7-2	TGTGCCAGCAGCCCCGGGGGTTCAGGGAACTACGAGCAGTACTTC	CASSPGGSGNYEQYF
TRBD2	TRBJ2-1	.	TRBV3-1	TGTGCCACCTCCTTGGGGGGGGATGCCTACAATGAGCAGTTCTTC	CATSLGGDAYNEQFF
TRBD1	TRBJ1-2	many	TRBV7-9	TGTGCCAGCAGCTTCGGACAGGGGGCCCGTGGCTACACCTTC	CASSFGQGARGYTF
.	TRBJ1-5	many	TRBV12-3/TRBV12-4	TGTGCCAGCAGACGGGGGCCTGATCAGCCCCAGCATTTT	CASRRGPDQPQHF
TRBD1	TRBJ2-2	many	TRBV10-3	TGTGCCATCAGCAGACAGGGGCTGAACACCGGGGAGCTGTTTTTT	CAISRQGLNTGELFF